This TCR beta chain came from a study of cytomegalovirus exposure and HLA in healthy donors. Study-wide points: Available immune exposure information covered CMV serostatus only. Another analysis was done later, and it associated around 17,000 TCR beta sequences with HLA alleles at 0.05 false discovery rate. High specificity and sensitivity for cytomegalovirus status were reported for the classifier.

The primer mix had 60 Vbeta and 13 Jbeta primers. Libraries were prepared by immunoSEQ multiplex PCR; TCRdb keeps only in-frame clonotypes and omits some of them. The sample holds 150,000 or so clones, 79% seen once. This CDR3 spans 15 amino acids. V shed 0 bases, J shed 5 bases, and the junction held 6 bases outside the gene matches. Germline V gives CDR1 SGHRS, CDR2 YFSETQ. On this clone: Its cognate antigen is unknown.

The chain recombines TRBV5-1 with TRBJ2-5; 8 bases fit TRBD1. The sample taken for sequencing was PBMCs. This sequence originates from a woman between 40 and 55 years old in good health and CMV-seropositive. This CDR3 reads CASSLDGDRTETQYF. The CDR3 DNA follows: TGCGCCAGCAGCTTGGACGGGGACAGGACGGAGACCCAGTACTTC. Based on the CDR3 plus reference TRBV5-1 and TRBJ2-5, the full variable domain is KAGVTQTPRYLIKTRGQQVTLSCSPISGHRSVSWYQQTPGQGLQFLFEYFSETQRNKGNFPGRFSGRQFSNSRSEMNVSTLELGDSALYLCASSLDGDRTETQYFGPGTRLLVL.